This T cell receptor beta chain originates from a study of blood T cells in healthy people across ages (dated by TCRdb to the mid-2010s). At the level of the whole study: In model experiments, template switching captured about one uniquely barcoded TCR beta cDNA molecule for every two T cells. To track age-related changes in TCR beta repertoire diversity, the study relied on deep sequencing normalized with unique cDNA molecular identifiers. The donors were divided into four age groups: young (average about 16 years), middle-aged (roughly 42), aged (about 56) and long-lived (approximately 74). Donors of different ages were randomly distributed across sequencing lanes to avoid experimental bias. For two donors (one aged 18 to 29 and one aged 80 or older), the study analyzed two additional independent replicas of 1 million unique cDNA reads from the same blood draw. Results and caveats for the whole study, not just this receptor: Observed TCR beta diversity correlated strongly with the percentage of naive T cells measured by flow cytometry. Bulk unsorted PBMC profiling prevented conclusive comparison of naive and antigen-experienced compartments. As age increased, observed TCR beta diversity per million T cells dropped in a roughly linear way, and a significant reduction was already evident by age 40. The CMV infection status of donors was not known, potentially confounding age-related changes in expanded clonotypes. Compared with the aged group, more naive CD4+ T cells, fewer expanded clones and increased TCR diversity were shown by the long-lived group, suggesting age selection. Estimates of total diversity from one million sequenced T cells were regarded as lower bounds and underestimates.

Comment on this clonotype: Its antigen remains undetermined. No qualities accompany the bases; no much larger clone lies one base away.

Donors were approximately 42 systemically healthy Caucasian individuals from Russia aged roughly 6 to 90 years. Roughly 10 milliliters of peripheral blood were drawn from each donor into EDTA-treated Vacutainer tubes. Ficoll-Paque density-gradient centrifugation was used to isolate PBMCs, with at least 6.5 million obtained per sample. Total RNA, at least 5 micrograms per sample, was extracted from PBMCs with Trizol reagent. The percentages of naive CD45RAhigh/CD27high T cells were determined by flow cytometry on a PBMC aliquot from every donor. Trimming takes 7 bases off V and 4 bases off J; junction bases not matched to a gene: 10. The CDR3 contains 13 residues, cysteine and phenylalanine counted. The only DNA kept is the CDR3, 39 bases in frame from the first base. CDR1 is given as SQVTM and CDR2 as ANQGSEA, both from the germline V gene. The protocol used for the library was 5' RACE. Sequencing relied on an Illumina HiSeq 2500. A second roughly 7 to 12 cycle PCR used a sample-barcoded 5' primer and a J-beta primer mix. A unique molecular identifier was introduced onto each TCR beta cDNA molecule by a template-switch 5' adaptor carrying 12 random nucleotides. Each sample yielded at least 2.5 million CDR3-containing paired-end reads. The Mint cDNA synthesis kit, primed by a TRBC-specific oligonucleotide, was used to synthesize first-strand cDNA from all RNA. Following uracil-DNA glycosylase treatment, a first 18-cycle PCR with universal primers M1SS and BC2_uni_R was performed on all cDNA. As for the original processing: Normalization of each sample was performed by random selection of 1 million high-quality reads, each carrying a distinct molecular identifier. Reads sharing molecular identifiers were discarded rather than binned into consensus sequences. MiTCR, run with a Q25 quality threshold and the strictest error-elimination algorithm, handled CDR3 identification, clonotype clustering and error correction. A nonparametric unseen species model using Euler transformation provided a lower-bound estimate of total TCR beta diversity. In-frame beta chains were kept once TCRdb had trimmed the public reads at Q25 with fastp and called clones with MiXCR. Under each unique CDR3 protein, matching rows form one entry showing the most common genes and DNA. The V and J calls were determined by TCRdb, not by the authors. In all, the sample holds over a million distinct CDR3 sequences, and around 59% of those were seen once. The leading ten clones occupy more than 6% of the sample.

Sequenced material: blood. The clonotype was recovered from a man aged 18-30 years in good health. The chain is made from TRBV29-1 and TRBJ2-7, and 7 junction bases match TRBD1. This receptor has the CDR3 CSALTGKGYEQYF. Read as DNA, the sequence is TGCAGCGCTTTGACAGGGAAAGGGTACGAGCAGTACTTC.